The 19 T cell receptor beta chains listed next were all sequenced from one sample in a study of T cell responses to AZD1222 COVID-19 vaccine (dated by TCRdb to the early 2020s). Library generation was performed with the immunoSEQ multiplex PCR assay. TCRdb stores this immuneACCESS table with in-frame sequences only. Part of the clones is absent; in the studies checked, under half of the shortfall reflects unresolved V genes, and no reason is known for the rest. In all, the sample holds 150,000 to 200,000 clones, and 88% of those were seen once. The top ten clonotypes cover roughly 26% of the sample. The time point label, read with the paper, signifies: about 28 days (+/-7) after the second vaccine dose. The sample was peripheral blood, taken 28 days after the second AZD1222 dose. These receptors were obtained from an adult who received the AZD1222 COVID-19 vaccine.

The chain combines TRBV24-1 with TRBJ2-7; D unresolved. The CDR3 totals 15 residues. V lost 2 bases and J 2 bases, leaving 12 bases between the germline ends. The germline V gene has CDR1 KGHDR and CDR2 SFDVKD. In DNA, the CDR3 is TGTGCCACCAGTGATTCAGTCCGGGCCCCCTACGAGCAGTACTTC. This translates into CATSDSVRAPYEQYF.

The J gene is TRBJ2-7, the V gene TRBV6-5; 8 nucleotides match TRBD2. CDR1 is MNHEY, CDR2 SVGAGI, per germline. The CDR3 covers 13 residues. J was trimmed by 2 bases and V by 7 bases; bases with no gene match: 4. Here the CDR3 reads CASNSGSAYEQYF. The CDR3 nucleotides are TGTGCCAGCAACAGCGGGAGCGCCTACGAGCAGTACTTC.

CDR3 loop: CASSSPGLVGNEQFF. Written as DNA, the CDR3 is TGTGCCAGCAGTTCCCCGGGACTAGTTGGTAATGAGCAGTTCTTC. The chain links TRBV27 to TRBJ2-1; 8 bases are shared with TRBD2. CDR3 length: 15 amino acids. Germline trimming cut 4 bases from V and 7 bases from J; bases unmatched to any gene: 9. CDR1 is MNHEY and CDR2 is SMNVEV in the germline V gene (reference sequence).

The rearrangement joins TRBV20-1 to TRBJ2-7; D unclear. The germline CDR1 and CDR2 sequences are DFQATT and SNEGSKA (reference sequence). V lost 5 bases and J lost 6, with 11 bases in between. CDR3 length equals 11 residues. The CDR3 nucleotides read TGCAGTGCTCGGACCTCTCCCGAGCAGTACTTC. This translates into CSARTSPEQYF.

This clone was counted a few times. The gene calls are TRBV27 and TRBJ2-7, with D perhaps matching TRBD1 (5 bases). Looked up from germline, CDR1 is MNHEY and CDR2 is SMNVEV (reference sequence). V was pared by 3 bases and J by 2 bases, with 11 bases between. The CDR3 length is 14 residues. CDR3 region: CASSFARDTYEQYF. CDR3 coding DNA: TGTGCCAGCAGTTTCGCCAGGGATACCTACGAGCAGTACTTC.

The table lists this clone with a few counts. The J gene is TRBJ1-2, the V gene TRBV7-2; D perhaps matches TRBD1 (5 bases). The CDR3 has 13 residues. Germline CDR1 reads SGHTA; CDR2 reads FQGNSA. V was shortened by 1 base and J by 8 bases, with 11 bases between the two germline ends. The CDR3: CASSLGGSSGYTF. In nucleotides, the CDR3 is TGTGCCAGCAGCTTAGGGGGCTCGTCAGGCTACACCTTC.

The chain couples TRBV7-2 to TRBJ2-3; D might be TRBD1 or TRBD2, each matching 5 bases. This CDR3 has 15 amino acids. Trimming took 10 bases from V and 0 from J, leaving 17 bases between them. Germline V gives CDR1 SGHTA, CDR2 FQGNSA. The CDR3 coding sequence is TGTGCCACCCGAAGTGAGGGGATGAGCACAGATACGCAGTATTTT. Protein sequence: CATRSEGMSTDTQYF. Based on the CDR3 plus reference TRBV7-2 and TRBJ2-3, the full variable domain is GAGVSQSPSNKVTEKGKDVELRCDPISGHTALYWYRQSLGQGLEFLIYFQGNSAPDKSGLPSDRFSAERTGGSVSTLTIQRTQQEDSAVYLCATRSEGMSTDTQYFGPGTRLTVL.

The genes are TRBV7-8 and TRBJ2-7; D gene uncertain. The CDR3 contains 10 residues. Germline CDR1 and CDR2: SGHVS and FQNEAQ. V was clipped by 6 bases and J by 6 bases, with 6 bases between them. The CDR3 nucleotides read TGTGCCAGCAGTTATCCCGAGCAGTACTTC. As protein: CASSYPEQYF. The full variable domain, with the rest looked up from reference TRBV7-8 and TRBJ2-7, is GAGVSQSPRYKVAKRGQDVALRCDPISGHVSLFWYQQALGQGPEFLTYFQNEAQLDKSGLPSDRFFAERPEGSVSTLKIQRTQQEDSAVYLCASSYPEQYFGPGTRLTVT.

This rearrangement joins TRBV12-3 or TRBV12-4 to TRBJ2-7; no firm D call. V lost 6 bases, J lost 2 bases, and 8 bases lay in between. The CDR3 is made up of 12 amino acids. CDR3 nucleotides: TGTGCCAGCAGATCGGAGACCTACGAGCAGTACTTC. This encodes CASRSETYEQYF.

The chain uses TRBV25-1 and TRBJ2-7; D is unclear. From germline, CDR1 is MGHDK and CDR2 SYGVNS. The ends were cut back, 6 bases at V and 2 bases at J, with 11 bases in the middle. The CDR3 runs 13 residues. DNA for the CDR3: TGTGCCAGCAGATTCGGCCCCGCCTACGAGCAGTACTTC. Residues: CASRFGPAYEQYF.

This rearrangement joins TRBV3-1 (or the pseudogene TRBV3-2) to TRBJ2-7, with 9 bases lining up with TRBD1. From germline, CDR1 is LGHDT and CDR2 YNNKEL (reference sequence). The CDR3 sequence is 13 residues long. V lost 5 bases to trimming and J lost 5 bases; unmatched junction nucleotides: 4. CDR3 in DNA: TGTGCCAGCAGCTTTACAGGGGGCGACGAGCAGTACTTC. This encodes CASSFTGGDEQYF.

The genes are TRBV7-9 and TRBJ1-2; 8 positions match TRBD1. The germline V gene encodes CDR1 SEHNR and CDR2 FQNEAQ (reference sequence). V lost 4 bases and J lost 5; bases outside the gene matches: 9. The CDR3 has 15 residues. CDR3 nucleotides: TGTGCCAGCAGCTCCCGACAGGGGATCTCTTATGGCTACACCTTC. Its protein is CASSSRQGISYGYTF.

As DNA, the CDR3 is TGTGCCAGCAGCTTAGGGCAGGGAGTAGGATGGGGGGCTTACGAGCAGTACTTC. This sequence encodes CASSLGQGVGWGAYEQYF. The chain employs TRBV13 and TRBJ2-7; D possibly uses TRBD1 or TRBD2 (6 bases each). The length of the CDR3 is 18 residues. Trimming removed 0 bases at V and 4 bases at J, with 22 bases between. The germline V gene encodes CDR1 PRHDT and CDR2 FYEKMQ (reference sequence).

V usage is TRBV7-2 and J usage is TRBJ1-3; D gene unclear. The germline V gene encodes CDR1 SGHTA and CDR2 FQGNSA. V lost 7 bases and J lost 0, with 10 bases in between. This CDR3 has 14 amino acids. CDR3 amino acids: CASKGRNSGNTIYF. CDR3 in DNA: TGTGCCAGCAAAGGGCGCAACTCTGGAAACACCATATATTTT.

V and J are TRBV29-1 and TRBJ2-1; 8 nucleotides align to TRBD1. The CDR3 has 12 amino acids. Germline V gives CDR1 SQVTM, CDR2 ANQGSEA. Trimming at V came to 6 bases and at J to 7 bases, leaving 5 bases not matched to a gene. For the CDR3, the DNA is TGCAGCGTCGGGACAGGTCGGAATGAGCAGTTCTTC. This sequence encodes CSVGTGRNEQFF.

For the CDR3, the DNA is TGTGCCAGCAGCCTCCCCAAAGGACAAGAGACCCAGTACTTC. Its protein product is CASSLPKGQETQYF. The chain employs TRBV3-1 (or the pseudogene TRBV3-2) and TRBJ2-5; unclear D gene. CDR3 length: 14 amino acids. The ends were cut back, 4 bases at V and 2 bases at J, with 11 bases in the middle. Germline lookup yields CDR1 LGHDT and CDR2 YNNKEL (reference sequence).

This chain connects TRBV10-3 to TRBJ2-1; TRBD2 agrees at 10 bases. In germline, CDR1 is ENHRY, CDR2 SYGVKD. CDR3 length: 17 residues. V dropped 4 bases and J dropped 1; count of bases not matched to a gene: 7. CDR3 nucleotide sequence: TGTGCCATCAGTGGGACCCCTAGCGGGAGTTCCTACAATGAGCAGTTCTTC. Translating it yields CAISGTPSGSSYNEQFF.

The gene calls are TRBV5-1 and TRBJ2-3; 7 bases match TRBD2. This CDR3 spans 14 amino acids. Germline loops: CDR1 SGHRS, CDR2 YFSETQ. V shed 7 bases and J 4 bases; nucleotides not matched to a gene: 9. The CDR3 region has the DNA TGCGCCAGCCGCGAGGCGGGAGTGGCAGATACGCAGTATTTT. Its translation: CASREAGVADTQYF.

The V and J genes are TRBV9 and TRBJ2-7; 8 bases are shared with TRBD2. The length of the CDR3 is 14 residues. The germline CDR1 and CDR2 sequences are SGDLS and YYNGEE. With 3 bases clipped from V and 1 base from J, the junction kept 3 bases outside the gene matches. In nucleotides, the CDR3 is TGTGCCAGCAGCGATAGCGGGAAGTCCTACGAGCAGTACTTC. This codes for CASSDSGKSYEQYF.